The entry below gives a single T cell receptor beta chain sequence along with its context. This sample is drawn from a study of technical replicates of blood from four donors. The CDR3 is 17 residues long. J gave up 5 bases and V 7 bases, and 15 bases lay outside the gene matches. CDR1 and CDR2 (germline): SQVTM, ANQGSEA. Libraries were prepared by immunoSEQ multiplex PCR; TCRdb keeps only in-frame clonotypes and omits some of them. Here the sample spans about 70,000 clones, about 94% being singletons. The sample comprised T cells isolated from PBMCs. The TCR sequence derives from a human donor in good health. V and J are TRBV29-1 and TRBJ2-1, with 12 bases fitting TRBD2. The CDR3 protein is CSADNWGGLAGDNEQFF. The CDR3, as DNA: TGCAGCGCTGATAACTGGGGGGGACTAGCGGGCGACAATGAGCAGTTCTTC.